This TCR beta chain was recorded in a study of T cell repertoires in cytomegalovirus infection. Study-wide results and limits: Frequencies of public TCR beta families were cumulated, and this identified carriers of CMV plus the relevant HLA.

Germline values: CDR1 MGHRA, CDR2 YSYEKL. CDR3 size: 15 residues. V lost 1 base and J 0 bases, leaving 9 bases between the germline ends. TCRdb recomputed calls from the reads with MiXCR, one row per CDR3 protein. The table records about 330,000 distinct CDR3 sequences, about 35% of them present only once. Notes on this clonotype: What it binds is not known.

The sample here was cultured PBMCs, taken from culture after CMV antigen stimulation. The receptor's source is a human donor in good health (CMV status not recorded). Some clones in this sample may be carry-over from other donors' samples. V is TRBV4-1 and J is TRBJ1-1; D is perhaps TRBD1 (6 bases). CDR3 region: CASSQAGQVNTEAFF. CDR3 DNA sequence: TGCGCCAGCAGCCAAGCGGGACAAGTGAACACTGAAGCTTTCTTT.